The 10 T cell receptor beta chains given below trace back to one sample, sequenced in a study of CD8+ T cells in alopecia areata. cDNA reverse transcribed from extracted RNA served as the sequencing template. The assay was immunoSEQ multiplex PCR, and TCRdb's table has in-frame clones only and misses some. The sample holds 150,000 or so clones, about 66% seen once. The source was CD8+ T cells sorted from blood, collected at week 0. The origin of the receptors is a human donor with alopecia areata.

The count of this clone is one. The chain uses TRBV19 and TRBJ2-7; D is uncertain. CDR3 size: 14 residues. The ends were cut back, 5 bases at V and 2 bases at J, with 13 bases in the middle. Germline CDR1 is LNHDA and CDR2 is SQIVND (reference sequence). The CDR3 DNA is TGTGCCAGTAGTGCCACGGACGGTCCCTACGAGCAGTACTTC. Its translation: CASSATDGPYEQYF.

V is TRBV27 and J is TRBJ2-5; possible D gene TRBD2, 5 bases. Trimming removed 6 bases at V and 5 bases at J, with 10 bases between. This CDR3 has 12 residues. CDR1 MNHEY and CDR2 SMNVEV come from the germline V gene (reference sequence). Written as DNA, the CDR3 is TGTGCCAGCAGAGACTACGGGGAGACCCAGTACTTC. Amino acid sequence: CASRDYGETQYF.

This clone was recorded only once. The CDR3 reads CASTAGVRNSPLHF. The CDR3 bases are TGTGCCAGCACGGCTGGGGTTCGGAATTCACCCCTCCACTTT. The chain joins TRBV5-5 to TRBJ1-6; no clear D. V lost 6 bases and J lost 7, with 14 bases in between. Germline CDR1 and CDR2: SGHKS and YYEKEE (reference sequence). The CDR3 is made up of 14 amino acids. Combining the CDR3 with reference TRBV5-5 and TRBJ1-6 gives the whole variable domain DAGVTQSPTHLIKTRGQQVTLRCSPISGHKSVSWYQQVLGQGPQFIFQYYEKEERGRGNFPDRFSARQFPNYSSELNVNALLLGDSALYLCASTAGVRNSPLHFGNGTRLTVT.

In this sample, this clone turned up a few times. The rearrangement joins TRBV7-9 to TRBJ2-5, with 8 nucleotides matching TRBD1. Per the germline V gene, CDR1 is SEHNR and CDR2 is FQNEAQ (reference sequence). V was clipped by 0 bases and J by 1 base; unmatched bases: 4. This CDR3 is built from 16 residues. The CDR3 reads CASSLADREGQETQYF. The CDR3 DNA reads TGTGCCAGCAGCTTAGCGGACAGGGAAGGCCAAGAGACCCAGTACTTC.

The gene calls are TRBV5-5 and TRBJ2-5; TRBD2 agrees at 11 bases. Germline-derived CDR1 and CDR2 are SGHKS and YYEKEE (reference sequence). V trimming: 4 bases; J trimming: 2 bases; junction bases outside the gene matches: 4. This CDR3 has 15 amino acids. The DNA for the CDR3 is TGTGCCAGCAGCCGGGGACTAGCGGAACAAGAGACCCAGTACTTC. This encodes CASSRGLAEQETQYF. Drawing the rest from reference TRBV5-5 and TRBJ2-5, the complete variable domain is DAGVTQSPTHLIKTRGQQVTLRCSPISGHKSVSWYQQVLGQGPQFIFQYYEKEERGRGNFPDRFSARQFPNYSSELNVNALLLGDSALYLCASSRGLAEQETQYFGPGTRLLVL.

This sequence joins TRBV4-1 and TRBJ2-3; TRBD2 is a possible D gene (5 bases). Germline V gives CDR1 MGHRA, CDR2 YSYEKL. The CDR3 loop spans 17 amino acids. Deletions cut 0 bases from V and 3 bases from J, with 16 bases between. The CDR3 loop reads CASSQDQWRLPTDTQYF. CDR3 DNA sequence: TGCGCCAGCAGCCAAGATCAGTGGAGACTACCAACAGATACGCAGTATTTT.

The CDR3 DNA is TGTGCCAGCAGCCGGGGGCCTGACTATGGCTACACCTTC. It encodes CASSRGPDYGYTF. V gene TRBV13 combines with J gene TRBJ1-2; a weak D match, TRBD1 (6 bases). The germline CDR1 and CDR2 sequences are PRHDT and FYEKMQ (reference sequence). CDR3 length: 13 amino acids. The V and J ends lost 5 bases and 3 bases respectively, with 10 bases between them.

This clone came up a few times. The rearrangement uses TRBV4-1 and TRBJ2-7, with D perhaps TRBD2 (5 bases). In germline, CDR1 is MGHRA, CDR2 YSYEKL. Trimming removed 6 bases from V and 7 bases from J, with 13 bases in between. The CDR3 runs 12 residues. The CDR3 loop is CASSFGGSEQYF. The CDR3, as DNA: TGCGCCAGCAGTTTCGGAGGTAGTGAGCAGTACTTC.

The chain has TRBV10-3 and TRBJ2-3, with 7 bases matching TRBD1. Germline V gene lookup returns CDR1 ENHRY and CDR2 SYGVKD. CDR3 size: 15 residues. V lost 6 bases and J lost 2; bases outside the gene matches: 8. CDR3 nucleotide sequence: TGTGCCATCAGGGACCGGGACAGAAACACAGATACGCAGTATTTT. This translates into CAIRDRDRNTDTQYF.

The gene calls are TRBV5-5 and TRBJ1-5; a possible D gene is TRBD1 (5 bases). The CDR3 has 15 residues. Trimming cost V 3 bases and J 4 bases, with 14 bases left between them. Germline V gene data show CDR1 as SGHKS and CDR2 as YYEKEE (reference sequence). DNA of the CDR3: TGTGCCAGCAGCTCGCAGGGAAATAGTAATCAGCCCCAGCATTTT. This translates into CASSSQGNSNQPQHF.